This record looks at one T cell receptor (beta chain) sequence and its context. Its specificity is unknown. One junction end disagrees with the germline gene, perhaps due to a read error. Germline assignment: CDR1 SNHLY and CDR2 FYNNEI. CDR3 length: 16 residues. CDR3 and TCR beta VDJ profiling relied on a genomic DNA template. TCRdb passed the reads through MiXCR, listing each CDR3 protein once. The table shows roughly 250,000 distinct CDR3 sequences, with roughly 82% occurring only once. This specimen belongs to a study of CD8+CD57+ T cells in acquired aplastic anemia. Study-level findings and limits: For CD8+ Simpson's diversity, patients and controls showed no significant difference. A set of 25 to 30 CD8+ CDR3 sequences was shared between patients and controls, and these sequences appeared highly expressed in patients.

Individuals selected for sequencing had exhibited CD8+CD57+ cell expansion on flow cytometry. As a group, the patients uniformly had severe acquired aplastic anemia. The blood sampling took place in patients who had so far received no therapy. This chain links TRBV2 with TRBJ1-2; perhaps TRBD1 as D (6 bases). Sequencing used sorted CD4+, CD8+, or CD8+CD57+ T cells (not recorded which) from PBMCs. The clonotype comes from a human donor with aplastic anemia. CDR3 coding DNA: TGTGCCAGCGGCGAACGGGACACGGATTTGGAGTATTTCGACACATTC. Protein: CASGERDTDLEYFDTF.